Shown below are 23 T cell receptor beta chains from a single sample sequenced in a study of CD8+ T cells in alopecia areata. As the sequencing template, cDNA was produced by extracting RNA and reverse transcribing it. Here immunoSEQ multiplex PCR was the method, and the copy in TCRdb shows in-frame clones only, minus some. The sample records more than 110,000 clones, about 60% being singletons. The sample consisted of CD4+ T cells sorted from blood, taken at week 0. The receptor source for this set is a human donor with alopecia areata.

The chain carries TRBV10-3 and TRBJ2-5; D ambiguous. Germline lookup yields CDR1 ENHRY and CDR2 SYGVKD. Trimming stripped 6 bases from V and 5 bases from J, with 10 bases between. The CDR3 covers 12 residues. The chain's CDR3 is CAIRSEEETQYF. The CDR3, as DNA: TGTGCCATCAGATCCGAGGAGGAGACCCAGTACTTC.

The CDR3 spells CASSPLGGLTYNEQFF. The CDR3 nucleotides read TGTGCCAGCTCACCCTTGGGGGGGTTAACCTACAATGAGCAGTTCTTC. This rearrangement joins TRBV18 to TRBJ2-1; 7 bases map to TRBD2. After removal of 3 bases from V and 2 bases from J, the junction contained 7 bases not matched to a gene. CDR3 length: 16 amino acids. Germline CDR1 and CDR2: KGHSH and LQKENI.

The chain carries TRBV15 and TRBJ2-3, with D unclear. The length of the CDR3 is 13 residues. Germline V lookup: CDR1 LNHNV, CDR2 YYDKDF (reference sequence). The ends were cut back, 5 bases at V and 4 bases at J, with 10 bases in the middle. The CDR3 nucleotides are TGTGCCACCAGCCCCCCGATGTCAGATACGCAGTATTTT. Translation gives CATSPPMSDTQYF.

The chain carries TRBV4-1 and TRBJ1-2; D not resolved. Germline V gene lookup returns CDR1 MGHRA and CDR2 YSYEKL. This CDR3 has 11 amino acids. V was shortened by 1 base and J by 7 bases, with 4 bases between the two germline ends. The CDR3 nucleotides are TGCGCCAGCAGCCAAGGCGCTGGCTACACCTTC. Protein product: CASSQGAGYTF.

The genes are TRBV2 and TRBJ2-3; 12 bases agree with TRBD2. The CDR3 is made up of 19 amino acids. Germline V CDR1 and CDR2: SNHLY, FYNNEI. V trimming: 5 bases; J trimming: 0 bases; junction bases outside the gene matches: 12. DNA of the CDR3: TGTGCCAGCAGTCCCGGGACTAGCGGGTTTAGACCTAGCACAGATACGCAGTATTTT. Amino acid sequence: CASSPGTSGFRPSTDTQYF.

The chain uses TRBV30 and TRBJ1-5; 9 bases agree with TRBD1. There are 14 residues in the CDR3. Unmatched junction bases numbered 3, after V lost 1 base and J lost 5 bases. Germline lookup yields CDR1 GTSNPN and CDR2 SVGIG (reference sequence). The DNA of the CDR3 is TGTGCCTGGAGTGGGGGACAGGGACATCAGCCCCAGCATTTT. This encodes CAWSGGQGHQPQHF.

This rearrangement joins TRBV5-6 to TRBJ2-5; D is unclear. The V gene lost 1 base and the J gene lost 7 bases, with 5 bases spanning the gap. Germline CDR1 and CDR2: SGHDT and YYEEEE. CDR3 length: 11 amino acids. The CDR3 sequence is CASSLMGTQYF. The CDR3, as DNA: TGTGCCAGCAGCTTGATGGGGACCCAGTACTTC.

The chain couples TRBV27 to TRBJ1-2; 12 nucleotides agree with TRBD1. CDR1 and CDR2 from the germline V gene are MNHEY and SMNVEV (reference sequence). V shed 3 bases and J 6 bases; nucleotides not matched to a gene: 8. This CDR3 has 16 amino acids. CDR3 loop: CASSFTGTGGADGYTF. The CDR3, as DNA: TGTGCCAGCAGTTTTACCGGGACAGGGGGCGCGGATGGCTACACCTTC.

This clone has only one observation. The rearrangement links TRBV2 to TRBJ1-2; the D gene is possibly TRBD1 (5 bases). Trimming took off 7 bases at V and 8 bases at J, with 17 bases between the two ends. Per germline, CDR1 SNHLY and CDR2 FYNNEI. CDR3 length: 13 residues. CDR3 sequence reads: CASTQEGRNGYTF. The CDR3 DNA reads TGTGCCAGCACTCAAGAGGGACGGAACGGCTACACCTTC.

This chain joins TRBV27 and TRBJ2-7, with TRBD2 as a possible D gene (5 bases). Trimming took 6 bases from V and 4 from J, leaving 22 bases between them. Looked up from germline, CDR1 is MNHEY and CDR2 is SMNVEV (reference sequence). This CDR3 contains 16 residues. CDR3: CASREAGVGEGYEQYF. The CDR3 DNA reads TGTGCCAGCAGAGAGGCAGGCGTGGGTGAGGGTTACGAGCAGTACTTC.

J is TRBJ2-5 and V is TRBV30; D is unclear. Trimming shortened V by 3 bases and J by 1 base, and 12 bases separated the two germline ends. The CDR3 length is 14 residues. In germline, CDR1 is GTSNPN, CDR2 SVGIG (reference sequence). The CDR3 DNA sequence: TGTGCCTGGAGGGTAAGGAACGTCCAAGAGACCCAGTACTTC. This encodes CAWRVRNVQETQYF.

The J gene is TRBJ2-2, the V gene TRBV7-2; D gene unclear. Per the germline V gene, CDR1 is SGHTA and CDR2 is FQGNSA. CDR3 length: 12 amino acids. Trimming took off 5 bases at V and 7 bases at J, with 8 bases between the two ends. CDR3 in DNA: TGTGCCAGCAGCCGTCCGGGCGGGGAGCTGTTTTTT. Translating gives CASSRPGGELFF.

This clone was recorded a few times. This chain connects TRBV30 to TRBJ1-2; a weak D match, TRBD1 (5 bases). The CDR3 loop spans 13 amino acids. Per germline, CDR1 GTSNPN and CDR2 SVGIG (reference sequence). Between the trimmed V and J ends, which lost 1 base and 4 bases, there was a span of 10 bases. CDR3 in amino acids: CAWSEQVGYGYTF. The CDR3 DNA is TGTGCCTGGAGTGAACAGGTTGGCTATGGCTACACCTTC.

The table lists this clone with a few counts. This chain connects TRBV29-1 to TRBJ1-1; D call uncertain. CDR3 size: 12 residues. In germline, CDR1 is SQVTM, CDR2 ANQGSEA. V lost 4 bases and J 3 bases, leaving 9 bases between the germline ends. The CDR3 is CSVVKWDTEAFF. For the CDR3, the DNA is TGCAGCGTTGTAAAATGGGACACTGAAGCTTTCTTT.

CDR3 amino acids: CAWSVQGNEQYF. Written as DNA, the CDR3 is TGTGCCTGGAGTGTTCAGGGGAACGAGCAGTACTTC. The chain has TRBV30 and TRBJ2-7; D possibly corresponds to TRBD1 (6 bases). The germline V and J ends were trimmed by 0 bases and 5 bases, with 8 bases remaining between them. The CDR3 length is 12 residues. Germline-derived CDR1 and CDR2 are GTSNPN and SVGIG (reference sequence).

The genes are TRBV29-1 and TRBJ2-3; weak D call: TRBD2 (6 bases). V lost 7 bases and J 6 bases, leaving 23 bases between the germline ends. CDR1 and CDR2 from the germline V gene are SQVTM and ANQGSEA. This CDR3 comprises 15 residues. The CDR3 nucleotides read TGCAGCGCTAACCCGGGACTTCAGTTCATGGATACGCAGTATTTT. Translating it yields CSANPGLQFMDTQYF.

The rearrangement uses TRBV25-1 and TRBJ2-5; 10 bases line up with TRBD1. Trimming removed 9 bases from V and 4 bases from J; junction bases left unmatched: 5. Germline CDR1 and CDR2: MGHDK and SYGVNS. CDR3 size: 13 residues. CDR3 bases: TGTGCCAGTCACGGACAGGGGGTAGAGACCCAGTACTTC. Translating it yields CASHGQGVETQYF.

The CDR3 protein is CASKRLPNYGYTF. The CDR3 region has the DNA TGTGCCTCCAAACGTCTACCTAACTATGGCTACACCTTC. V gene TRBV30 combines with J gene TRBJ1-2, with D unresolved. V shed 7 bases and J shed 0 bases, with 12 bases lying between them. Germline V gene sequence: CDR1 GTSNPN, CDR2 SVGIG (reference sequence). This CDR3 region has 13 residues.

In nucleotides, the CDR3 is TGTGCCAGCAGCACGTCCCCCGAGCGTGGGGAGACCCAGTACTTC. It is translated as CASSTSPERGETQYF. V and J are TRBV9 and TRBJ2-5, with no clear D. CDR1 is SGDLS and CDR2 is YYNGEE in the germline V gene. The CDR3 totals 15 residues. The V end was cut by 4 bases, the J end by 5 bases, with 18 bases between.

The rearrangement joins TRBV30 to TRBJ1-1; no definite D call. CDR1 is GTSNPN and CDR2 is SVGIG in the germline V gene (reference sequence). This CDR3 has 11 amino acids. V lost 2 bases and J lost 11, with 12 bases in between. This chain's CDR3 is CAWSSASGAFF. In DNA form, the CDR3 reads TGTGCCTGGAGTTCGGCATCCGGCGCTTTCTTT.

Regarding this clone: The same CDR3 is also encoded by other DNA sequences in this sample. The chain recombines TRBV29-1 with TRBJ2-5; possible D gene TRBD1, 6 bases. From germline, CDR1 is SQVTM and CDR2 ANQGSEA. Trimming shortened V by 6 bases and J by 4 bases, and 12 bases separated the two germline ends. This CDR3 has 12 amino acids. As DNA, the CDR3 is TGCAGCGTCAAGACAGGCGGAGAGACCCAGTACTTC. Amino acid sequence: CSVKTGGETQYF.

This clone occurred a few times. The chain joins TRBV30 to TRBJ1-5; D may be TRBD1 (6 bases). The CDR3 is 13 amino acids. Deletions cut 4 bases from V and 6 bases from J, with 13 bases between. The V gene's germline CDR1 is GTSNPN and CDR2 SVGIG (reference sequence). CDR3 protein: CAWTGGLGQPQHF. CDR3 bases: TGTGCCTGGACCGGGGGGCTTGGTCAGCCCCAGCATTTT.

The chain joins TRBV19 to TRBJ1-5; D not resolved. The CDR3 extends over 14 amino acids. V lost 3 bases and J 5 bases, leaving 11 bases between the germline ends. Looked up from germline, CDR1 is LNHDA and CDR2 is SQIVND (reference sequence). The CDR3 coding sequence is TGTGCCAGTAGTATGCGGTCCGGGGATCAGCCCCAGCATTTT. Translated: CASSMRSGDQPQHF.